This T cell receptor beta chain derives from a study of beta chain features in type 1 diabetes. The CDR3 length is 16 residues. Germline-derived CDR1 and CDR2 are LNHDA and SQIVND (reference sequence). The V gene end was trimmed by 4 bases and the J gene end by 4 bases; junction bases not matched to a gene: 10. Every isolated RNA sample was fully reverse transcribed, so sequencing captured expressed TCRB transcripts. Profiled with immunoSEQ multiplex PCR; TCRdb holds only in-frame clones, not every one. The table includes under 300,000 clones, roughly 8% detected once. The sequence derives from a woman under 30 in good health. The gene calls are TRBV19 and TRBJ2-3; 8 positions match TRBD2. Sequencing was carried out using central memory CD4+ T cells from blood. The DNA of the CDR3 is TGTGCCAGTAGTACCCAAGGCGGGAGGTCGCCAGATACGCAGTATTTT. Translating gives CASSTQGGRSPDTQYF.